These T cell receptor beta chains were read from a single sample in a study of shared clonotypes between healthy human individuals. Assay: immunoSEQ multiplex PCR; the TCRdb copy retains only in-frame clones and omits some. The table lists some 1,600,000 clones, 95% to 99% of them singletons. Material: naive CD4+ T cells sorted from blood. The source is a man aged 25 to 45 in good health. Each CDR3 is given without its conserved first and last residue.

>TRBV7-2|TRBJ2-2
ASSLRLLGRELF
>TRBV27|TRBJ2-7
ASSLRGTWSNEQY
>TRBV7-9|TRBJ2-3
ASPASASTDTQY
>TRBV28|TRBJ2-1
ASKGGLLSSYNEQF
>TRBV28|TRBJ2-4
ASSSHKLTLLAKNIQY
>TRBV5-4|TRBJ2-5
ASSPGSSGNQETQY
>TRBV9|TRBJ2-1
ASSVGLAGYNEQF
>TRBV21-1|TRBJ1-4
ARGGLATNEKLF
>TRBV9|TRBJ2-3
ASSVGQGISTDTQY
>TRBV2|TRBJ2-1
ASSIASEYNEQF
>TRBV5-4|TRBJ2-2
ASSPPVGLARPGELF
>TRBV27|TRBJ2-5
ASSFLAKQETQY
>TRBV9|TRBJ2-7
ASSGSPGDEQY
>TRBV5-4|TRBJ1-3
ASSARSSGNTIY
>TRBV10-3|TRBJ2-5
AISEPGQQETQY
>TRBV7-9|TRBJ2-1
ASSPGLAGARDEQF
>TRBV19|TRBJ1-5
AAGTGNQPQH
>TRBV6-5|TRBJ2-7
ASSLAGSSYEQY
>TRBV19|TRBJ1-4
ASSTDRTNEKLF
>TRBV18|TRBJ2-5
ASSPPIQETQY
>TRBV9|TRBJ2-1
ASSVGTSTGHEQF
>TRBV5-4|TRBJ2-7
ASSFLTGLPYEQY
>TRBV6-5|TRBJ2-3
ASSYSAGADTQY
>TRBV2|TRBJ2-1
ASSEWGEQF
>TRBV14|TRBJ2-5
ASSRRAGVETQY
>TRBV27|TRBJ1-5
ASSPLGEGGWPQH
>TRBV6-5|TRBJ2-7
ASRGEGRGSYEQY
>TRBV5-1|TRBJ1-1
ASSLEWDSTEAF
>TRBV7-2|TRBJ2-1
ASSPWANNEQF
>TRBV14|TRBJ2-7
ASSQAPRQSYEQY
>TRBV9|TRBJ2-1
ASSGQLALGEQF